This T cell receptor beta chain is drawn from a study of metastatic and nonmetastatic thyroid tumors. At the level of the study: Repertoires from malignant and benign thyroid patients were compared across blood and tumor or nodule tissue. Overall study findings and caveats: Malignant tumors reportedly showed significantly higher TCR beta diversity than benign nodules in both blood and tumor.

By share of the sample, this clone is medium-sized. Antigen specificity is unknown. Trimming removed 4 bases from V and 0 bases from J; junction bases left unmatched: 8. Germline CDR1 and CDR2: MNHEY and SMNVEV (reference sequence). The CDR3 spans 16 residues. Source study methods: A distant-metastasis classifier for papillary thyroid cancer was built using CDR3 differences across clinicopathological groups. TCRdb re-analyzed the PCR reads through MiXCR. TCRdb's processing, not the authors' own work, is the source of the V and J calls. Here the sample spans over 9,000 clones, roughly 12% being singletons. All patients were treatment-naive before thyroid surgery.

This receptor was obtained from a female donor with papillary thyroid cancer or a benign thyroid nodule (not recorded which). Some clones in this sample may be carry-over from other donors' samples. Sequenced sample: blood. The V and J genes are TRBV27 and TRBJ2-7; 8 bases align to TRBD2. The CDR3 sequence is CASSSHSGKSSYEQYF. CDR3 DNA: TGTGCCAGCAGTTCACATAGCGGGAAGAGCTCCTACGAGCAGTACTTC.